A single sample gave rise to the 26 T cell receptor beta chains below, sequenced in a study of blood T cell repertoires in COVID-19 (TCRdb year 2020). The library was produced with the immunoSEQ multiplex PCR assay. Sourced from immuneACCESS, this table was stored by TCRdb with only in-frame sequences that have V and J called. A share of the clones is absent; for the studies checked, an unresolved V gene accounts for under half, and the remainder has no known explanation. The sample includes 340,000 or so clones, with about 86% observed a single time. The leading ten clones occupy around 3% of the sample. The sample was peripheral blood. Every receptor here comes from a man between 25 and 39 years old with active or convalescent COVID-19.

The CDR3 nucleotides are TGCGCCAGCAGCACACAGGGCGCGGATGAAAAACTGTTTTTT. This sequence encodes CASSTQGADEKLFF. J is TRBJ1-4 and V is TRBV5-1, with a tentative D call TRBD1 (6 bases). Looked up from germline, CDR1 is SGHRS and CDR2 is YFSETQ. CDR3 length: 14 amino acids. The germline V and J ends were trimmed by 4 bases and 6 bases, with 13 bases remaining between them. The full variable domain, with the rest looked up from reference TRBV5-1 and TRBJ1-4, is KAGVTQTPRYLIKTRGQQVTLSCSPISGHRSVSWYQQTPGQGLQFLFEYFSETQRNKGNFPGRFSGRQFSNSRSEMNVSTLELGDSALYLCASSTQGADEKLFFGSGTQLSVL.

The rearrangement links TRBV6-2 or TRBV6-3 to TRBJ1-1; D is unresolved. The CDR3 is 12 amino acids. Trimming removed 5 bases at V and 1 base at J, with 5 bases between. Germline V gene lookup returns CDR1 MNHEY and CDR2 SVGEGT. The CDR3 DNA is TGTGCCAGCAGTCAACAGAACACTGAAGCTTTCTTT. As protein: CASSQQNTEAFF.

CDR3 coding DNA: TGTGCCAGCAGTTCGACGACTGCCTACGAGCAGTACTTC. It is translated as CASSSTTAYEQYF. This chain connects TRBV12-3 or TRBV12-4 to TRBJ2-7; the D is unclear. The CDR3 length is 13 residues. V was clipped by 4 bases and J by 2 bases, with 9 bases between them.

J is TRBJ1-1 and V is TRBV5-1, with 8 nucleotides matching TRBD1. Trimming at V came to 4 bases and at J to 0 bases, leaving 11 bases not matched to a gene. Germline V gene sequence: CDR1 SGHRS, CDR2 YFSETQ. This CDR3 comprises 17 residues. CDR3 sequence reads: CASSRVLTGELNTEAFF. Here the CDR3 DNA reads TGCGCCAGCAGCCGCGTTCTGACAGGGGAACTGAACACTGAAGCTTTCTTT.

V usage is TRBV7-2 and J usage is TRBJ2-1; TRBD2 matches at 9 bases. The junction had 4 bases not matched to a gene; V was cut back by 2 bases and J by 2 bases. The CDR3 contains 16 residues. The germline V gene encodes CDR1 SGHTA and CDR2 FQGNSA. The CDR3 region is CASSLSASGAYNEQFF. The CDR3 DNA is TGTGCCAGCAGCTTATCGGCTAGCGGGGCCTACAATGAGCAGTTCTTC.

This chain connects TRBV7-9 to TRBJ2-3, with a possible D match to TRBD2 (5 bases). There are 15 residues in the CDR3. The germline V gene has CDR1 SEHNR and CDR2 FQNEAQ (reference sequence). V was shortened by 8 bases and J by 3 bases, with 18 bases between the two germline ends. The CDR3 here is CASAGGWVITDTQYF. CDR3 nucleotide sequence: TGTGCCAGCGCGGGCGGTTGGGTTATTACAGATACGCAGTATTTT.

The chain links TRBV28 to TRBJ1-5; the match to TRBD1 covers 7 bases. J lost 6 bases, V lost 3 bases, and 8 bases had no gene match. CDR1 MDHEN and CDR2 SYDVKM come from the germline V gene. The CDR3 runs to 15 residues. The CDR3 region is CASSFGAGGFQPQHF. For the CDR3, the DNA is TGTGCCAGCAGTTTTGGAGCAGGGGGGTTTCAGCCCCAGCATTTT.

The chain couples TRBV15 to TRBJ1-2, with D uncertain. CDR1 and CDR2 from the germline V gene are LNHNV and YYDKDF (reference sequence). V lost 0 bases and J 8 bases, leaving 16 bases between the germline ends. The CDR3 extends over 15 amino acids. CDR3 DNA: TGTGCCACCAGCAGAGATTTGGGGTCCGGGGAGGGCTACACCTTC. This sequence encodes CATSRDLGSGEGYTF.

This chain uses TRBV7-9 with TRBJ2-1; 11 bases are a match to TRBD2. This CDR3 contains 16 residues. Trimming at V came to 4 bases and at J to 7 bases, leaving 9 bases not matched to a gene. Per the germline V gene, CDR1 is SEHNR and CDR2 is FQNEAQ (reference sequence). The DNA of the CDR3 is TGTGCCAGCAGCTCCGACGCGGGACTAGCGGAGAATGAGCAGTTCTTC. The encoded protein is CASSSDAGLAENEQFF.

V is TRBV7-2 and J is TRBJ2-1; tentative D call: TRBD2 (5 bases). Trimming removed 3 bases from V and 13 bases from J, with 22 bases in between. This CDR3 has 15 residues. Per the germline V gene, CDR1 is SGHTA and CDR2 is FQGNSA. The CDR3 sequence: CASSLDSTSNFGQFF. The CDR3 coding sequence is TGTGCCAGCAGCTTGGACTCCACTTCGAACTTTGGCCAGTTCTTC.

The genes are TRBV6-4 and TRBJ2-7; TRBD2 agrees at 13 bases. This CDR3 is built from 17 residues. J was trimmed by 1 base and V by 10 bases; bases with no gene match: 13. In germline, CDR1 is MRHNA, CDR2 SNTAGT. DNA for the CDR3: TGTGCCACCTGCCGAGGACTAGCGGGAGTCGGGTCCTACGAGCAGTACTTC. This translates into CATCRGLAGVGSYEQYF.

The chain couples TRBV7-2 to TRBJ2-2, with TRBD1 identical over 12 bases. Losses at the gene ends were 5 bases for V and 4 bases for J; bases not matched to a gene: 2. The CDR3 contains 15 residues. CDR1 is SGHTA and CDR2 is FQGNSA in the germline V gene. Written as DNA, the CDR3 is TGTGCCAGCAGCCGGGGACAGGGGGCCACCGGGGAGCTGTTTTTT. It codes for CASSRGQGATGELFF.

This clone appeared a single time. The chain joins TRBV7-9 to TRBJ1-2; 8 bases align to TRBD1. The junction had 4 bases not matched to a gene; V was cut back by 6 bases and J by 7 bases. The CDR3 contains 12 residues. Germline loops: CDR1 SEHNR, CDR2 FQNEAQ (reference sequence). The CDR3 DNA is TGTGCCAGCAGTCCAGGGGGCTTTGGCTACACCTTC. Translating it yields CASSPGGFGYTF.

CDR3 amino acids: CASSPGLAGAGTDTQYF. CDR3 in DNA: TGTGCCAGCAGCCCCGGACTAGCGGGAGCAGGCACAGATACGCAGTATTTT. This chain uses TRBV11-3 with TRBJ2-3, with 13 nucleotides matching TRBD2. Germline loops: CDR1 SGHNT, CDR2 YENEEA. J gave up 1 base and V 5 bases, and 6 bases lay outside the gene matches. This CDR3 region has 17 residues. Supplemented by reference TRBV11-3 and TRBJ2-3, the full variable domain reads EAGVVQSPRYKIIEKKQPVAFWCNPISGHNTLYWYLQNLGQGPELLIRYENEEAVDDSQLPKDRFSAERLKGVDSTLKIQPAELGDSAVYLCASSPGLAGAGTDTQYFGPGTRLTVL.

On this clone itself: This sample includes further DNA sequences coding for the same CDR3. This chain joins TRBV3-1 (or the pseudogene TRBV3-2) and TRBJ1-1; maybe TRBD1 (5 bases). The CDR3 length is 15 residues. Germline lookup yields CDR1 LGHDT and CDR2 YNNKEL (reference sequence). V lost 0 bases and J lost 4, with 12 bases in between. The CDR3 region is CASSQEGGAATEAFF. The CDR3 DNA reads TGTGCCAGCAGCCAAGAAGGCGGGGCCGCCACTGAAGCTTTCTTT.

This sequence joins TRBV9 and TRBJ2-3; TRBD2 is a possible D gene (5 bases). The CDR3 runs 14 residues. Deletions cut 0 bases from V and 2 bases from J, with 7 bases between. Germline values: CDR1 SGDLS, CDR2 YYNGEE. CDR3 region: CASSVGRATDTQYF. CDR3 nucleotides: TGTGCCAGCAGCGTAGGGCGGGCCACAGATACGCAGTATTTT.

A single count supports this clone. The chain uses TRBV4-2 and TRBJ1-1; D uncertain. Trimming took 1 base from V and 4 from J, leaving 4 bases between them. Germline V gene sequence: CDR1 LGHNA, CDR2 YNFKEQ. The CDR3 is made up of 12 amino acids. This CDR3 is CASSQGLTEAFF. CDR3 bases: TGTGCCAGCAGCCAAGGGCTCACTGAAGCTTTCTTT.

CDR3 sequence (DNA): TGTGCCAGTAGCGACCGCCAGGGGCGGGGGAGCAATCAGCCCCAGCATTTT. It encodes CASSDRQGRGSNQPQHF. This chain links TRBV19 with TRBJ1-5, with a weak D call TRBD1 (6 bases). Trimming left V 6 bases short and J 1 base short, with 19 bases between. This CDR3 contains 17 residues. In germline, CDR1 is LNHDA, CDR2 SQIVND (reference sequence).

V gene TRBV27 combines with J gene TRBJ1-6; TRBD1 matches 9 bases. Germline assignment: CDR1 MNHEY and CDR2 SMNVEV (reference sequence). CDR3 length: 15 residues. V was pared by 5 bases and J by 8 bases, with 7 bases of the junction left unmatched. The CDR3 loop is CASSAQGAHYSPLHF. CDR3 sequence (DNA): TGTGCCAGCAGTGCACAGGGGGCCCACTATTCACCCCTCCACTTT.

The chain has TRBV4-1 and TRBJ1-4; 7 bases align to TRBD1. In germline, CDR1 is MGHRA, CDR2 YSYEKL. V shed 3 bases, J shed 0 bases, and the junction held 13 bases outside the gene matches. The CDR3 is made up of 19 amino acids. The CDR3 loop reads CASSQGRQGRVPTNEKLFF. The CDR3 DNA sequence: TGCGCCAGCAGCCAGGGGCGACAGGGAAGGGTTCCAACTAATGAAAAACTGTTTTTT.

Points on this clone: The sample carries other DNA sequences with the same CDR3. This rearrangement joins TRBV29-1 to TRBJ1-1; 9 nucleotides line up with TRBD1. V trimming: 7 bases; J trimming: 3 bases; junction bases outside the gene matches: 3. The germline gives CDR1 SQVTM, CDR2 ANQGSEA. The CDR3 has 12 residues. CDR3 sequence reads: CSGRTGDTEAFF. As DNA, the CDR3 is TGCAGCGGCCGGACAGGGGACACTGAAGCTTTCTTT.

The gene calls are TRBV18 and TRBJ1-1; D may be TRBD1 (6 bases). Trimming pared 3 bases from V and 0 bases from J, leaving 11 bases between. This CDR3 is built from 15 residues. CDR1 and CDR2 (germline): KGHSH, LQKENI. The CDR3 DNA follows: TGTGCCAGCTCACCTACAGGGCCCATGAACACTGAAGCTTTCTTT. It translates to CASSPTGPMNTEAFF.

V usage is TRBV11-3 and J usage is TRBJ2-3, with TRBD2 as a possible D gene (5 bases). Germline CDR1 SGHNT, CDR2 YENEEA. V was pared by 4 bases and J by 3 bases, with 11 bases between. The CDR3 is made up of 14 amino acids. This chain's CDR3 is CASSSSRGTDTQYF. The DNA of the CDR3 is TGTGCCAGCAGCTCCTCCCGGGGTACAGATACGCAGTATTTT.

CDR3 in DNA: TGTGCTAGTGGTTTACTTGGACAGGTTAACAACTATGGCTACACCTTC. Its translation: CASGLLGQVNNYGYTF. The rearrangement links TRBV12-5 to TRBJ1-2, with 7 nucleotides matching TRBD1. Trimming removed 3 bases from V and 2 bases from J; junction bases left unmatched: 9. Per germline, CDR1 LGHNT and CDR2 FRNRAP. The CDR3 is 16 amino acids.

V and J are TRBV9 and TRBJ1-3; D might be TRBD1 (6 bases). Trimming pared 0 bases from V and 4 bases from J, leaving 14 bases between. Germline V gene data show CDR1 as SGDLS and CDR2 as YYNGEE. The CDR3 has 16 residues. The CDR3 loop reads CASSVGGRGAGNTIYF. In DNA, the CDR3 is TGTGCCAGCAGCGTAGGTGGCAGGGGAGCAGGAAACACCATATATTTT.

The chain uses TRBV2 and TRBJ2-3; 7 bases match TRBD2. Trimming cost V 4 bases and J 1 base; bases outside gene matches: 8. The germline gives CDR1 SNHLY, CDR2 FYNNEI. The CDR3 covers 16 residues. The CDR3 nucleotides are TGTGCCAGCAGTGCCCGCGGGGGAGGGGGCACAGATACGCAGTATTTT. It specifies CASSARGGGGTDTQYF.